This TCR beta chain was sequenced for a study of metastatic and nonmetastatic thyroid tumors. Study overall: Samples came from malignant and benign thyroid patients, and repertoires were compared across blood and tumor or nodule tissue.

Each patient went into thyroid surgery without having received any treatment. MiXCR was used by TCRdb to re-call the PCR reads. This sample has tens of thousands of clones; 15% occur once, and the top ten carry 3.6%. The CDR3 spans 14 residues. Germline CDR1 MGHDK, CDR2 SYGVNS. Turning to this clone: A much larger clone differs by one base, so this may be a read error.

The TCR originated in a female donor with papillary thyroid cancer or a benign thyroid nodule (not recorded which). Some clones in this sample may be carry-over from other donors' samples. The sample taken for sequencing was blood. The V call is TRBV25-1, the J call TRBJ2-5; D is unclear. CDR3: CACSEGSAQETQYF. DNA of the CDR3: TGTGCCTGCAGTGAAGGATCGGCTCAAGAGACCCAGTACTTC. Together with reference TRBV25-1 and TRBJ2-5, the CDR3 gives the full variable domain: EADIYQTPRYLVIGTGKKITLECSQTMGHDKMYWYQQDPGMELHLIHYSYGVNSTEKGDLSSESTVSRIRTEHFPLTLESARPSHTSQYLCACSEGSAQETQYFGPGTRLLVL.